Listed below are T cell receptor delta chains from one sample, sequenced in a study of γδ T cells in repeated Plasmodium falciparum infection. TCRdb reanalysed the multiplex PCR reads via CATT. The sample lists tens of thousands of delta-chain clones; 1.5% to 2% were seen once. The sequencing input was gamma-delta T cells from blood. These receptors all come from a pool of human donors (malaria-infected and uninfected, not separated). The CDR3 runs from the conserved cysteine through the conserved F or W. D genes are given only for firm matches. Sizes are listed as once, few or many counts, or a class when the clone is expanded.

D	J	V	size	DNA	CDR3
TRDD3	TRDJ1	TRDV1	many	TGTGCTCTTGGGGAATGGATCGACTGGGGGCCCTACGCCGATAAACTCATCTTT	CALGEWIDWGPYADKLIF
TRDD3	TRDJ1	TRDV1	many	TGTGCTCTTGGGGTTCCCTCAATGATTGGTGGGGGAGGGAAACTCATCTTT	CALGVPSMIGGGGKLIF
-	TRDJ1	TRDV1	medium-sized	TGTGCTCTTGGGATCGAACAGCCCGCATACACCGATAAACTCATCTTT	CALGIEQPAYTDKLIF
-	TRDJ1	TRDV1	medium-sized	TGTGCTCTTGGGGCCGTTCTTCCTACGGGATACGGACCCGCTGGGCTCATCTTT	CALGAVLPTGYGPAGLIF
TRDD3	TRDJ1	TRDV1	many	TGTGCTCTTGGGCAGTATTCCGTAGACCACTGGGGGATAACGGTGGGGGACACCGATAAACTCATCTTT	CALGQYSVDHWGITVGDTDKLIF
TRDD3	TRDJ1	TRDV1	medium-sized	TGTGCTCTTGGGGAGAGTCCTCGTACTGGGGGATGTAACTCCGATAAACTCATCTTT	CALGESPRTGGCNSDKLIF
-	TRDJ1	TRDV2	medium-sized	TGTGCCTGTGACCCGGCCCCCTTTAAATACACCGATAAACTCATCTTT	CACDPAPFKYTDKLIF
TRDD3	TRDJ1	TRDV1	many	TGTGCCCTTGGTGAACGGTATCCTACAGGAGGGTGGGGGATACCCCCCTACACCGATAAACTCATCTTT	CALGERYPTGGWGIPPYTDKLIF
TRDD3	TRDJ1	TRDV2	many	TGTGCCTGTGACCCCTTAAATGTACTGGGGGATGAATCGTACACCGATAAACTCATCTTT	CACDPLNVLGDESYTDKLIF
-	TRDJ1	TRDV1	many	TGTGCTCTTGGAGGGGCCATGCCGAGCGCGTACACCGATAAACTCATCTTT	CALGGAMPSAYTDKLIF
TRDD3	TRDJ1	TRDV2	many	TGTGCCTGTGACACGGTCGGAAGACTGGGGGATACGCAGGGTGATAAACTCATCTTT	CACDTVGRLGDTQGDKLIF
-	TRDJ1	TRDV1	many	TGTGCTCTTGGGAAACCCCCCCTTTTCCTACTGGGGCCCAGGTCCGATAAACTCATCTTT	CALGKPPLFLLGPRSDKLIF
-	TRDJ1	TRDV2	many	TGTGCCTGTGACACCGTGGGAACCGGGGGTTCCCACACCGATAAACTCATCTTT	CACDTVGTGGSHTDKLIF
TRDD3	TRDJ1	TRDV1	medium-sized	TGTGCTCTTGGGGATTCTTACAGGGAGCACCATTCTGGGGGCCGCGACATCCCGTACACCGATAAACTCATCTTT	CALGDSYREHHSGGRDIPYTDKLIF
-	TRDJ1	TRDV1	many	TGTGCTCTTGGGGAACCAATTAGGTCCGATAACCTCATCTTT	CALGEPIRSDNLIF
-	TRDJ1	TRDV1	many	TGTGCTCTTGGGTTTCTCCACGTTCGGTATAAACTCATCTTT	CALGFLHVRYKLIF
TRDD3	TRDJ1	TRDV1	medium-sized	TGTGCTCTTGGGGAATACAGGATGGGGGACGAAGTAACACCCTTCGATAAACTCATCTTT	CALGEYRMGDEVTPFDKLIF
TRDD3	TRDJ1	TRDV1	many	TGTGCTCTTGGTGTTTCCTACGTGGTGTACTGGGGGATACGACCCACCGATAAACTCATCTTT	CALGVSYVVYWGIRPTDKLIF
TRDD3	TRDJ1	TRAV38-2/DV8	many	TGTGCTTATAGGAGCATGATACTGGGGGATAAACTCATCTTT	CAYRSMILGDKLIF
TRDD3	TRDJ1	TRDV1	medium-sized	TGTGCTCTTGGGGACCCATACTGGGGCTACACCGATAAACTCATCTTT	CALGDPYWGYTDKLIF
-	TRDJ2	TRDV1	many	TGTGCTCTTGGGGAAAGCGGATCATTCCTAAGGAGGGTGATGGGGGTATCGAGGCCCGATGAAGCGGCACAACTCTTCTTT	CALGESGSFLRRVMGVSRPDEAAQLFF
TRDD3	TRDJ1	TRDV1	medium-sized	TGTGCTCTTGGGGAACCGTGGGATACGCGCGATAAACTCATCTTT	CALGEPWDTRDKLIF
TRDD3	TRDJ1	TRDV2	few	TGTGCCTGTGACCCCCTACTGGGGGAGATGTACACCGATAAACTCATCTTT	CACDPLLGEMYTDKLIF
-	TRDJ1	TRDV1	many	TGTGCTCTTGGGGAACTCGGTCCTACAGAGCTACTGGGTGACACCGATAAACTCATCTTT	CALGELGPTELLGDTDKLIF
TRDD3	TRDJ1	TRDV1	many	TGTGCTCTTGGGGAAAGGGGGGGATCTTGGTACACCGATAAACTCATCTTT	CALGERGGSWYTDKLIF
TRDD3	TRDJ1	TRDV2	medium-sized	TGTGCCTGTGACACCGTCGGGGGATATAATCCCGATAAACTCATCTTT	CACDTVGGYNPDKLIF
TRDD2	TRDJ1	TRDV1	many	TGTGCTCTTGGGCCCCGGCCTTCCTTGAGATTGGGGACTGTTACTAAACTCATCTTT	CALGPRPSLRLGTVTKLIF
TRDD3	TRDJ1	TRDV1	many	TGTGCTCTTGGGGAAAGGTTCGGCCTTCTTCTCGCTTCTGGGGGATACGCGAATCCAAAACTCATCTTT	CALGERFGLLLASGGYANPKLIF
TRDD3	TRDJ1	TRDV1	many	TGTGCTCTTGGGGAACAGAGCTCCCTACTAGAGTACTGGGGGATACGCAGGGGGGGTACCGATAAACTCATCTTT	CALGEQSSLLEYWGIRRGGTDKLIF
-	TRDJ1	TRDV2	few	TGTGCCACGAAGTACTACCAGCCGATGTACACCGATAAACTCATCTTT	CATKYYQPMYTDKLIF
TRDD3	TRDJ1	TRDV3	medium-sized	TGTGCCTTCGGATATTTTCCTACGTGGAGCTTCTGGGGGATACGGGACCATAAACTCATCTTT	CAFGYFPTWSFWGIRDHKLIF
-	TRDJ1	TRDV1	many	TGTGCTCTTGGGGGGAATCTACTTGCTGGTCTTAACACCGATAAACTCATCTTT	CALGGNLLAGLNTDKLIF
TRDD3	TRDJ1	TRDV1	many	TGTGCTCTTGGGGAACTAGAATCTCTAGCCCTAATTTGGGGGATACGCTACACCGATAAGCTCATCTTT	CALGELESLALIWGIRYTDKLIF
-	TRDJ2	TRDV1	many	TGTGCTCTTGGGGAACGGTCCCAACTTATTTTGACAGCACAACTCTTCTTT	CALGERSQLILTAQLFF
TRDD2	TRDJ1	TRDV1	medium-sized	TGTGCTCTTGGGGACCGGCCTTCCTTCTACGTACTAGTTTCCTTACTGTACACCGATAAACTCATCTTT	CALGDRPSFYVLVSLLYTDKLIF